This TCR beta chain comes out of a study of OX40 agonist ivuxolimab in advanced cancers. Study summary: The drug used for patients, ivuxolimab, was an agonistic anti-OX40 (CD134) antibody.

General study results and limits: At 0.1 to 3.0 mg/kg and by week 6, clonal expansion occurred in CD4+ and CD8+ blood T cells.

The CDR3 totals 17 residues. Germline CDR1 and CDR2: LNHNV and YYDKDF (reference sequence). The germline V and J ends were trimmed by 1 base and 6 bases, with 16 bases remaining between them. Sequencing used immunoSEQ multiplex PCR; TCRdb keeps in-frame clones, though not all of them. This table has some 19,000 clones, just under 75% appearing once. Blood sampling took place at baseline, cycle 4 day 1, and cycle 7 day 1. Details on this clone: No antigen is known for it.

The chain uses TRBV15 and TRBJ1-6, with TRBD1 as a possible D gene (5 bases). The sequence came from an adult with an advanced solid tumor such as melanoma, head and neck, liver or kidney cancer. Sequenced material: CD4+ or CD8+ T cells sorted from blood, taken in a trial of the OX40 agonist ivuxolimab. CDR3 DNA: TGTGCCACCAGCAGAGTGGCGGCGGCGGGGGGTAATTCACCCCTCCACTTT. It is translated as CATSRVAAAGGNSPLHF.